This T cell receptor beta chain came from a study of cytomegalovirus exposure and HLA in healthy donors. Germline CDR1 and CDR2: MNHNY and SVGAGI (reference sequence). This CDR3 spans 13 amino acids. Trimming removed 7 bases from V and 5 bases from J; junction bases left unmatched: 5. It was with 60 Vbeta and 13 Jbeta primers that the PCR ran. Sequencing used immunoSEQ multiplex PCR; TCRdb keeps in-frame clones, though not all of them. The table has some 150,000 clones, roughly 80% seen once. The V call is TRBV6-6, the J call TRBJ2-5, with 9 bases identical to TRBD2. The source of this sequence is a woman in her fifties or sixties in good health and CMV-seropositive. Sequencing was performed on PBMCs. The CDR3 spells CASTALAGETQYF. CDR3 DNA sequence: TGTGCCAGCACCGCACTAGCGGGCGAGACCCAGTACTTC.